A selection of T cell receptor beta chains follows, all from one sample in a study of blood T cell repertoires in COVID-19. Repertoires were generated with immunoSEQ multiplex PCR, while TCRdb's copy carries only in-frame clones and drops some. The sample comprises 200,000 to 250,000 clones, around 80% of which are singletons, and about 2% rests with the top ten. The specimen was PBMCs or T cells enriched from blood (not recorded which). Receptor source: a man between 60 and 75 years old who had recovered from COVID-19. The CDR3 runs from the conserved cysteine through the conserved F or W. The D gene is left open where the match is weak. Some rows mark clone size as missing; the rest say once, few, many or name a class of expanded clone.

D,J,size,V,DNA,CDR3
-,TRBJ1-5,-,TRBV7-9,TGTGCCAGCAGCTCAGGGTCAGGGGTTGGGCAGCCCCAGCATTTT,CASSSGSGVGQPQHF
TRBD1,TRBJ1-1,-,TRBV18,TGTGCCAGCTCACCAGGGACAGGGGGCGGAATGAACACTGAAGCTTTCTTT,CASSPGTGGGMNTEAFF
-,TRBJ2-6,once,TRBV27,TGTGCCAGCAGAAGGGGGTCTGGGGCCAACGTCCTGACTTTC,CASRRGSGANVLTF
-,TRBJ2-7,-,TRBV7-3,TGTGCCAGCAGCCTAAGACTGAGAACCTACGAGCAGTACTTC,CASSLRLRTYEQYF
-,TRBJ1-4,-,TRBV29-1,TGCAGCGTCGGGAATGAAAAACTGTTTTTT,CSVGNEKLFF
-,TRBJ1-2,-,TRBV19,TGTGCCAGTAGTTCCTCTAGGACTAACTATGGCTACACCTTC,CASSSSRTNYGYTF
TRBD1,TRBJ1-2,-,TRBV19,TGTGCCAGTAGTTCCTGGACAGGGGTCTCTGGCTACACCTTC,CASSSWTGVSGYTF
-,TRBJ1-4,-,TRBV7-2,TGTGCCAGCAGCTTAGACAGGGCAACTAATGAAAAACTGTTTTTT,CASSLDRATNEKLFF
TRBD1,TRBJ1-4,few,TRBV11-3,TGTGCCAGCAGCACCTCGACAGGGGGGAGTGAAAAACTGTTTTTT,CASSTSTGGSEKLFF
-,TRBJ2-7,-,TRBV5-5,TGTGCCAGCAGCCTGACAGTCCCTTCCTACGAGCAGTACTTC,CASSLTVPSYEQYF
TRBD1,TRBJ2-1,-,TRBV27,TGTGCCAGCAGTTTCGGTCAGGGGGCTTACAATGAGCAGTTCTTC,CASSFGQGAYNEQFF
-,TRBJ2-1,-,TRBV2,TGTGCCAGCAGAGAGGACAGAGCCTACAATGAGCAGTTCTTC,CASREDRAYNEQFF
TRBD1,TRBJ1-3,-,TRBV11-2,TGTGCCAGCAGCCCAAGACAGGGGTCGGGGCACACCATATATTTT,CASSPRQGSGHTIYF
-,TRBJ1-1,-,TRBV23-1,TGCGCCAGCAGTCAATCGCGAGGCACTGAAGCTTTCTTT,CASSQSRGTEAFF
-,TRBJ2-7,-,TRBV11-2,TGTGCCAGCAGCTTATCCCCTGCACAGGGATCCTACGAGCAGTACTTC,CASSLSPAQGSYEQYF
TRBD1,TRBJ1-5,-,TRBV6-2/TRBV6-3,TGTGCCAGCAGTGCGATCGACAGGGGGCGGATGCCCAATCAGCCCCAGCATTTT,CASSAIDRGRMPNQPQHF
-,TRBJ2-3,-,TRBV5-6,TGTGCCAGCAGCTTGAAGGGGCCAGATACGCAGTATTTT,CASSLKGPDTQYF
TRBD2,TRBJ2-1,-,TRBV7-3,TGTGCCAGCAGCTCCAACCCCGCGGGGGGCCCGAATGAGCAGTTCTTC,CASSSNPAGGPNEQFF
-,TRBJ1-2,few,TRBV7-8,TGTGCCAGCAGCCTGGAGGGTTATGGCTACACCTTC,CASSLEGYGYTF
-,TRBJ2-5,many,TRBV7-6,TGTGCCAGCAGCTTAGACTGGTCGGAGACCCAGTACTTC,CASSLDWSETQYF
-,TRBJ2-7,-,TRBV6-5,TGTGCCAGCAGTTACCGAACAGGGAGTTCGTGGTCCGAGCAGTACTTC,CASSYRTGSSWSEQYF
TRBD1,TRBJ2-7,-,TRBV27,TGTGCCAGCAGTTTAAAATGGGACAGGGCGGGGGAGCAGTACTTC,CASSLKWDRAGEQYF
TRBD1,TRBJ1-1,-,TRBV18,TGTGCCAGCTCATCAACCGGGACAGAGAACACTGAAGCTTTCTTT,CASSSTGTENTEAFF
-,TRBJ2-5,-,TRBV19,TGTGCCAGTAGAGTAAGGGGTTCAGAAGAGACCCAGTACTTC,CASRVRGSEETQYF
TRBD2,TRBJ2-5,-,TRBV24-1,TGTGCCACCAGTGATCCTAGCGGGGGGGCTTTTATGGAGACCCAGTACTTC,CATSDPSGGAFMETQYF
-,TRBJ2-7,once,TRBV6-5,TGTGCCAGCAGTTTACAGGGCGCCTACGAGCAGTACTTC,CASSLQGAYEQYF
TRBD1,TRBJ1-1,-,TRBV7-2,TGTGCCAGCAGCTACGGGACAGGGACCCTCTGGGCTTTCTTT,CASSYGTGTLWAFF
TRBD1,TRBJ1-1,-,TRBV7-9,TGTGCCAGCAGCCCGGACAGGGCAATTCATATGAACACTGAAGCTTTCTTT,CASSPDRAIHMNTEAFF
TRBD1,TRBJ1-1,-,TRBV9,TGTGCCAGCAGCAGCGTCGGGCACAGGGGTGGGACTGAAGCTTTCTTT,CASSSVGHRGGTEAFF
TRBD2,TRBJ2-7,once,TRBV6-5,TGTGCCAGCAGCTCCGGACTAGCGTCCGAGCAGTACTTC,CASSSGLASEQYF
-,TRBJ2-5,-,TRBV11-2,TGTGCCAGCAGCCAGGGGCACCAAGAGACCCAGTACTTC,CASSQGHQETQYF
TRBD1,TRBJ1-5,few,TRBV28,TGTGCCAGCAGTTTCGGGGGACAGGGAGATTTTCAGCCCCAGCATTTT,CASSFGGQGDFQPQHF
-,TRBJ2-2,-,TRBV10-1,TGCGCCCCCAAGGGGGACGGGGAGCTGTTTTTT,CAPKGDGELFF
-,TRBJ2-7,-,TRBV5-1,TGCGCCAGCAGCTTGGCCCTCGGGGGGACACCCTACGAGCAGTACTTC,CASSLALGGTPYEQYF
TRBD1,TRBJ1-2,-,TRBV2,TGTGCCAGCAGTGAAAGGACAGGGGAAGGCTATGGCTACACCTTC,CASSERTGEGYGYTF
-,TRBJ2-7,-,TRBV7-8,TGTGCCAGCAACCCTTTGCGGGGTGAGCAGTACTTC,CASNPLRGEQYF
-,TRBJ1-1,-,TRBV6-5,TGTGCCAGCAGTTACGGGGGCTCGAACACTGAAGCTTTCTTT,CASSYGGSNTEAFF
TRBD2,TRBJ2-3,once,TRBV12-3/TRBV12-4,TGTGCCAGCGGGGGGGGCACAGATACGCAGTATTTT,CASGGGTDTQYF
TRBD1,TRBJ1-6,-,TRBV19,TGTGCCAGTAGTATATATGGGACAGGGTCTGGCGCTAATTCACCCCTCCACTTT,CASSIYGTGSGANSPLHF
-,TRBJ2-7,-,TRBV24-1,TGTGCCACCAGTGATTTGGGTAGGGAGCGCTACGAGCAGTACTTC,CATSDLGRERYEQYF
-,TRBJ1-2,-,TRBV6-2/TRBV6-3,TGTGCCAGCAGTTTATTTCAGGGGAACTATGGCTACACCTTC,CASSLFQGNYGYTF
TRBD1,TRBJ2-7,-,TRBV6-5,TGTGCCAGCAGCCAGACAGGGGGCGGGTACGAGCAGTACTTC,CASSQTGGGYEQYF
TRBD1,TRBJ1-1,-,TRBV20-1,TGCAGTGCTAGTCCTGCGGACAGGGGGAACACTGAAGCTTTCTTT,CSASPADRGNTEAFF